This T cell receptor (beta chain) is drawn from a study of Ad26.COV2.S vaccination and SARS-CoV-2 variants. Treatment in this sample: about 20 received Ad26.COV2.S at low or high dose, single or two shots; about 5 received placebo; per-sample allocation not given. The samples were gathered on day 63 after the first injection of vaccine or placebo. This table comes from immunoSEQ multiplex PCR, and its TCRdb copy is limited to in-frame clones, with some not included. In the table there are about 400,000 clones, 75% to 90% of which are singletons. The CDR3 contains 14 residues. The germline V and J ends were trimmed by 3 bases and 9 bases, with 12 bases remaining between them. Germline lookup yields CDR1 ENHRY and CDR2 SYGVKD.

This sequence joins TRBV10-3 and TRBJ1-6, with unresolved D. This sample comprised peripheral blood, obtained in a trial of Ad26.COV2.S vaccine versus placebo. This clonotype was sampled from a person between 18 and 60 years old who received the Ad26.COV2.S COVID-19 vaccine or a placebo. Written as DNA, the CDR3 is TGTGCCATCAGTGATGAGCAGTCTGGTTCACCCCTCCACTTT. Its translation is CAISDEQSGSPLHF.